The source of this T cell receptor (beta chain) is a study of blood T cell repertoires in COVID-19. CDR1 is KGHSH, CDR2 LQKENI, per germline. V shed 1 base and J 8 bases; nucleotides not matched to a gene: 13. The CDR3 runs 16 residues. Produced via immunoSEQ multiplex PCR; TCRdb's table is partial and in-frame only. The data hold approximately 160,000 clones, with 70% to 90% observed a single time. V usage is TRBV18 and J usage is TRBJ1-2; the match to TRBD1 covers 7 bases. Sequencing was performed on peripheral blood. The sequence was obtained from a woman aged 55-75 years with COVID-19, enrolled during active disease. In DNA form, the CDR3 reads TGTGCCAGCTCACCACGGGTAACAGGGGCCGCTTGGGGCTACACCTTC. It translates to CASSPRVTGAAWGYTF.